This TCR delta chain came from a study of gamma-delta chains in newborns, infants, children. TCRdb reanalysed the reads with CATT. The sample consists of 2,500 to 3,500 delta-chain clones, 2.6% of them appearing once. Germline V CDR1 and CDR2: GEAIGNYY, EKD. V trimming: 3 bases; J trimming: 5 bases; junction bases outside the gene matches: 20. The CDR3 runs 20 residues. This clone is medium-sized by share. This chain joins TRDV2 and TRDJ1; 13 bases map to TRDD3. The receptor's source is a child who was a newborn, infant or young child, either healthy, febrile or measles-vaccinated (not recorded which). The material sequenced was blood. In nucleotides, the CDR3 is TGTGCCTGTGACTCACTACTGGGGGATACGCGCAGCCTTGGAAGTGATAAACTCATCTTT. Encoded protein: CACDSLLGDTRSLGSDKLIF.